This T cell receptor beta chain stems from a study of blood T cell repertoires in COVID-19. Germline CDR1 is PRHDT and CDR2 is FYEKMQ (reference sequence). The CDR3 has 17 residues. V lost 4 bases, J lost 5 bases, and 5 bases stayed unmatched. Methods used by the authors: For nucleated cells, counts were estimated from reference gene primer amplification. Sequencing was performed with immunoSEQ multiplex PCR; in TCRdb, only in-frame clones are kept and a portion is missing. V, J and clone size are taken as reported in that table, and D and trimming were inferred from the DNA itself. The profile covers around 97,000 clones, with roughly 89% appearing a single time and over 15% taken by the ten largest.

The sample consisted of peripheral blood. This TCR was sampled from a woman older than 75 in a cohort sampled during active COVID-19. The gene calls are TRBV13 and TRBJ2-1; 16 positions agree with TRBD2. CDR3 nucleotide sequence: TGTGCCAGCAGCTGGGGACTAGCGGGAGGGAGGAACAATGAGCAGTTCTTC. This sequence encodes CASSWGLAGGRNNEQFF.